This passage covers 9 T cell receptor beta chains from one sample sequenced in a study of cytomegalovirus exposure and HLA in healthy donors. Primers: 60 Vbeta forward and 13 Jbeta reverse. Sequencing was performed with immunoSEQ multiplex PCR; in TCRdb, only in-frame clones are kept and a portion is missing. The table lists roughly 120,000 clones, 65% to 75% of them singletons. Input material: PBMCs. The receptors shown here come from a man aged 35 to 55 in good health and CMV-seropositive.

The chain recombines TRBV30 with TRBJ2-3; D remains ambiguous. This CDR3 has 15 residues. CDR1 is GTSNPN and CDR2 is SVGIG in the germline V gene (reference sequence). V was cut by 2 bases and J by 0 bases, with 12 bases left in between. This chain's CDR3 is CAWSLLRASTDTQYF. CDR3 coding DNA: TGTGCCTGGAGTTTACTACGTGCTAGCACAGATACGCAGTATTTT.

The chain recombines TRBV5-6 with TRBJ2-4; possibly TRBD1 for D (5 bases). Trimming shortened V by 5 bases and J by 0 bases, and 15 bases separated the two germline ends. This CDR3 region has 16 residues. CDR1 and CDR2 from the germline V gene are SGHDT and YYEEEE. In DNA form, the CDR3 reads TGTGCCAGCAGATCCACAGGTTCGCTAGCCAAAAACATTCAGTACTTC. Its protein is CASRSTGSLAKNIQYF.

In regard to this clone: Other DNA sequences in the same sample also yield this CDR3. This chain uses TRBV7-8 with TRBJ1-1; perhaps TRBD1 as D (6 bases). Germline V lookup: CDR1 SGHVS, CDR2 FQNEAQ. The germline V and J ends were trimmed by 5 bases and 3 bases, with 10 bases remaining between them. This CDR3 has 13 amino acids. CDR3 amino acids: CASSLDRDTEAFF. The CDR3 DNA is TGTGCCAGCAGCCTGGACAGAGACACTGAAGCTTTCTTT.

The V and J genes are TRBV27 and TRBJ2-3, with 10 nucleotides matching TRBD2. The germline gives CDR1 MNHEY, CDR2 SMNVEV (reference sequence). The V and J ends lost 1 base and 4 bases, in that order; junction bases with no gene match: 8. CDR3 length: 17 amino acids. As DNA, the CDR3 is TGTGCCAGCAGTTTATACGGGCTAGCGGGAGCCTCAGATACGCAGTATTTT. It codes for CASSLYGLAGASDTQYF.

The CDR3 spells CASSVDPGVRGNTIYF. In DNA, the CDR3 is TGTGCCAGCAGCGTAGATCCCGGTGTCCGAGGAAACACCATATATTTT. The genes are TRBV9 and TRBJ1-3; D not certain. The germline V gene has CDR1 SGDLS and CDR2 YYNGEE. Deletions cut 0 bases from V and 4 bases from J, with 14 bases between. The CDR3 length is 16 residues.

The J gene is TRBJ1-2, the V gene TRBV19, with a possible D match to TRBD1 (6 bases). The V and J ends lost 3 bases and 8 bases respectively, with 19 bases between them. This CDR3 is built from 15 residues. CDR1 is LNHDA, CDR2 SQIVND, per germline (reference sequence). The CDR3 DNA reads as TGTGCCAGTAGTATTTCGGGACAAAAAGCAGGCGGCTACACCTTC. Protein product: CASSISGQKAGGYTF.

V is TRBV5-8 and J is TRBJ1-5; D perhaps matches TRBD1 (6 bases). The V end lost 7 bases, the J end lost 5 bases, and 10 bases lay between the germline ends. Germline V gives CDR1 SGHTS, CDR2 YDEGEE. This CDR3 is built from 12 residues. The CDR3 loop reads CASGTLYQPQHF. The CDR3 DNA follows: TGTGCCAGCGGGACACTTTATCAGCCCCAGCATTTT.

The chain couples TRBV27 to TRBJ2-7, with TRBD2 identical over 8 bases. Per the germline V gene, CDR1 is MNHEY and CDR2 is SMNVEV (reference sequence). The CDR3 sequence is 13 residues long. J lost 9 bases, V lost 6 bases, and 10 bases had no gene match. CDR3 nucleotide sequence: TGTGCCAGCAGGACGACCGGGACTAGTAGGCAGTACTTC. This translates into CASRTTGTSRQYF.

The chain links TRBV2 to TRBJ1-1; TRBD1 matches 10 bases. Germline trimming cut 5 bases from V and 1 base from J; bases unmatched to any gene: 7. Germline V gene data show CDR1 as SNHLY and CDR2 as FYNNEI. CDR3 length: 16 amino acids. Written as DNA, the CDR3 is TGTGCCAGCAGTAACCCGACAGGGGGCACGAACACTGAAGCTTTCTTT. Translated: CASSNPTGGTNTEAFF.